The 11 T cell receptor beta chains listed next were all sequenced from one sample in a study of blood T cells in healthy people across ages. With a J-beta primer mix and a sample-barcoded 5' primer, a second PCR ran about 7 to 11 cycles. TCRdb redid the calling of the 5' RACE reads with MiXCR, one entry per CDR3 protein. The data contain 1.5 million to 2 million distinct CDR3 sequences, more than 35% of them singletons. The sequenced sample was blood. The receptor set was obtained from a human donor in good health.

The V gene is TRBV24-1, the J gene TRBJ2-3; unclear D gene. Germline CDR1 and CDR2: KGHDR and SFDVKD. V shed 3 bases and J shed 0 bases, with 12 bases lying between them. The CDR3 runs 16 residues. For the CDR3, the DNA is TGTGCCACCAGTGATAAGACGTGGGGAAGCACAGATACGCAGTATTTT. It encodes CATSDKTWGSTDTQYF.

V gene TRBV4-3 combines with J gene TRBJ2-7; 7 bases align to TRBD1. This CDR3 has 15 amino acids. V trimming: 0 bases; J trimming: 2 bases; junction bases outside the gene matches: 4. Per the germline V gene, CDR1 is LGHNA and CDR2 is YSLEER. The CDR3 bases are TGCGCCAGCAGCCAAGAATATCAGGGGGCCTACGAGCAGTACTTC. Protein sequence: CASSQEYQGAYEQYF.

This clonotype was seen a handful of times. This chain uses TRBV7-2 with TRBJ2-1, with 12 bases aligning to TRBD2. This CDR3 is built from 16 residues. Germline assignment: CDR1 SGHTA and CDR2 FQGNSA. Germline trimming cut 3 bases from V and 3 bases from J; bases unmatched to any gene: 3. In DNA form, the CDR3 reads TGTGCCAGCAGCTTGACTAGCGGGGGCGTCTACAATGAGCAGTTCTTC. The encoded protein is CASSLTSGGVYNEQFF.

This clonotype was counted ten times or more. The CDR3 loop is CASRWTGYNEQFF. For the CDR3, the DNA is TGTGCCAGCAGGTGGACAGGTTACAATGAGCAGTTCTTC. The chain has TRBV6-5 and TRBJ2-1, with 7 bases lining up with TRBD1. Trimming cost V 6 bases and J 4 bases; bases outside gene matches: 3. Germline values: CDR1 MNHEY, CDR2 SVGAGI. The CDR3 is made up of 13 amino acids.

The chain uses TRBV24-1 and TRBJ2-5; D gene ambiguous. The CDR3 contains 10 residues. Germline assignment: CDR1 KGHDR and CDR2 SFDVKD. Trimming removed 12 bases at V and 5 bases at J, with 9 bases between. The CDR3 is CAAGRETQYF. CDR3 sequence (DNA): TGTGCCGCCGGACGGGAGACCCAGTACTTC.

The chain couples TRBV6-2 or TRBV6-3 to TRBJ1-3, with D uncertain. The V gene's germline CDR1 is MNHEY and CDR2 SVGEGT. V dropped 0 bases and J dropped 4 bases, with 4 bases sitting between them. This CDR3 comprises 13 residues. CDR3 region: CASSYSYGNTIYF. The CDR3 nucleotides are TGTGCCAGCAGTTACTCGTACGGAAACACCATATATTTT.

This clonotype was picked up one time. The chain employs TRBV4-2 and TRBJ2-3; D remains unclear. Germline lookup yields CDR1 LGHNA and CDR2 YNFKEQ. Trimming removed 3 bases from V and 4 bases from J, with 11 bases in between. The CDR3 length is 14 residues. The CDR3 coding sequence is TGTGCCAGCAGCCAGTCTACACCCCCAGATACGCAGTATTTT. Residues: CASSQSTPPDTQYF.

CDR3 region: CASSRLTSGGPTDTQYF. DNA for the CDR3: TGCGCCAGCAGCCGGTTAACTAGCGGGGGGCCCACAGATACGCAGTATTTT. V gene TRBV4-3 combines with J gene TRBJ2-3; 12 bases line up with TRBD2. The CDR3 runs to 17 residues. V dropped 4 bases and J dropped 2; count of bases not matched to a gene: 7. Germline V gene data show CDR1 as LGHNA and CDR2 as YSLEER.

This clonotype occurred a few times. The CDR3 loop reads CASSWTLRTGGLDNEQFF. The CDR3 coding sequence is TGCGCCAGCAGCTGGACCCTCCGCACAGGCGGCCTCGACAATGAGCAGTTCTTC. The chain links TRBV5-1 to TRBJ2-1, with D perhaps matching TRBD1 (5 bases). CDR3 size: 18 residues. CDR1 and CDR2 (germline): SGHRS, YFSETQ. V was shortened by 3 bases and J by 5 bases, with 24 bases between the two germline ends.

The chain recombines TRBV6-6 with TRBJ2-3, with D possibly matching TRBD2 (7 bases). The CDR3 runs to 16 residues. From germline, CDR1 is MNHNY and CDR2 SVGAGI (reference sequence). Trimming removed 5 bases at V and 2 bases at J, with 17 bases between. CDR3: CASSTGASGVTDTQYF. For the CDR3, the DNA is TGTGCCAGCAGTACGGGGGCTAGCGGAGTCACAGATACGCAGTATTTT.

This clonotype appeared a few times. As DNA, the CDR3 is TGCGCCAGCAGCTTGGCCGTCAGTTTGAACACTGAAGCTTTCTTT. Protein sequence: CASSLAVSLNTEAFF. The gene calls are TRBV5-1 and TRBJ1-1; D is undetermined. Trimming removed 0 bases from V and 0 bases from J, with 9 bases in between. The CDR3 extends over 15 amino acids. The germline V gene has CDR1 SGHRS and CDR2 YFSETQ.